These T cell receptor beta chains were read from a single sample in a study of blood T cells in healthy people across ages. TCRdb re-called the 5' RACE reads through MiXCR, storing one row per CDR3 protein. This sample carries 920,000 or so distinct CDR3 sequences, 35% to 50% of them seen once, and the ten largest clones take 15% to 20%. Sequenced sample: blood. Receptor source: an older woman in good health. Each CDR3 is given with its conserved first and last residue. D genes are given only for firm matches. Some rows have no size entry. The others give once, few or many, or a class for an expanded clone.

D	V	J	size	DNA	CDR3
-	TRBV24-1	TRBJ2-7	few	TGTGCCACCAGTAGGCGGGATCCGCGGCTCTACGAGCAGTACTTC	CATSRRDPRLYEQYF
-	TRBV12-3/TRBV12-4	TRBJ2-1	-	TGTGCCAGCAGTTTTAGTCCGACCTACGAGCAGTTCTTC	CASSFSPTYEQFF
TRBD2	TRBV20-1	TRBJ2-5	few	TGCAGTGCTAGACCTATAGCGGGAGTTCCCGAGACCCAGTACTTC	CSARPIAGVPETQYF
TRBD1	TRBV27	TRBJ1-2	few	TGTGCCAGCAGTTTATCCTCGACAGGGGTTAATGGCTACACCTTC	CASSLSSTGVNGYTF
-	TRBV3-1	TRBJ1-6	few	TGTGCCAGCAGCCAAGAGGGGATAAATAATTCACCCCTCCACTTT	CASSQEGINNSPLHF
-	TRBV27	TRBJ2-7	few	TGTGCCAGCAGTTTAAGGGTGGGGGGCCCCGAGGGAAGATACGAGCAGTACTTC	CASSLRVGGPEGRYEQYF
TRBD2	TRBV7-9	TRBJ2-1	-	TGTGCCAGCAGTCCCCACGGACTAGCGGGAGAAGAGCAGTTCTTC	CASSPHGLAGEEQFF
-	TRBV28	TRBJ2-6	-	TGTGCCAGCTCCCTGGGGGGGCTTGTGTTGGGGGCCAACGTCCTGACTTTC	CASSLGGLVLGANVLTF
-	TRBV12-3/TRBV12-4	TRBJ1-5	-	TGTGCCAGCAGTTTAGGGACGGGACAGCCCCAGCATTTT	CASSLGTGQPQHF
TRBD1	TRBV7-3	TRBJ2-7	many	TGTGCCAGCAGCTTAACGACAGGGGGCGAGCAGTACTTC	CASSLTTGGEQYF
TRBD2	TRBV4-1	TRBJ2-1	many	TGCGCCAGCAGCCTAGCGGGAGGGGATGAGCAGTTCTTC	CASSLAGGDEQFF
-	TRBV6-1	TRBJ2-7	-	TGTGCCAGCAGTGTGGACTACAATTACGAGCAGTACTTC	CASSVDYNYEQYF
TRBD2	TRBV5-1	TRBJ2-7	few	TGCGCCAGCAGCGCCTCGGGACTAGCGGTCTACGAGCAGTACTTC	CASSASGLAVYEQYF
-	TRBV11-2	TRBJ2-2	-	TGTGCCAGCAGCACGACTAGTTTAGCCGGGGAGCTGTTTTTT	CASSTTSLAGELFF
-	TRBV5-1	TRBJ2-1	few	TGCGCCAGCAGCTTGGCGGGAGCCCTACCCTACAATGAGCAGTTCTTC	CASSLAGALPYNEQFF
-	TRBV5-1	TRBJ2-7	-	TGCGCCAGCAGTTTGGATGGCAGGGATGGCGAGCAGTACTTC	CASSLDGRDGEQYF
-	TRBV7-9	TRBJ2-1	-	TGTGCCAGCAGCAAAGCGGGCCGCTCCTACAATGAGCAGTTCTTC	CASSKAGRSYNEQFF
-	TRBV12-3/TRBV12-4	TRBJ1-2	few	TGTGCCAGCAGTTTTAATTTGGGGACCTATGGCTACACCTTC	CASSFNLGTYGYTF
-	TRBV4-2	TRBJ2-7	-	TGTGCCAGCAGCCAACTACAGGGAGATGGATACGAGCAGTACTTC	CASSQLQGDGYEQYF
TRBD1	TRBV29-1	TRBJ2-7	few	TGCAGCGTTGAAGGACAGGGTTCCTGCGAGCAGTACTTC	CSVEGQGSCEQYF
TRBD2	TRBV5-1	TRBJ2-1	-	TGCGCCAGCAGCTTGGGCGCGGGAGAGAGCAATGAGCAGTTCTTC	CASSLGAGESNEQFF
-	TRBV7-8	TRBJ2-7	-	TGTGCCAGCAGCTTAGTGTCAGGCCCCAACGAGCAGTACTTC	CASSLVSGPNEQYF
TRBD2	TRBV6-1	TRBJ2-1	many	TGTGCCAGTGCTAGCGGGACTTACAATGAGCAGTTCTTC	CASASGTYNEQFF
TRBD2	TRBV20-1	TRBJ2-1	few	TGCAGTGCTAGTGGATTTGGGACTAGCGGGAGTTCCTACAATGAGCAGTTCTTC	CSASGFGTSGSSYNEQFF
-	TRBV7-9	TRBJ2-7	-	TGTGCCAGCAGCTTAGCGGGACCCCTCTCCTACGAGCAGTACTTC	CASSLAGPLSYEQYF
-	TRBV6-2/TRBV6-3	TRBJ2-7	-	TGTGCCAGCAGTCAGATCCTAACGTCCTTCTCCTACGAGCAGTACTTC	CASSQILTSFSYEQYF
TRBD1	TRBV12-3/TRBV12-4	TRBJ1-2	few	TGTGCCAGCAGACCGAGTCAGGGGGCTGGTGGCTACACCTTC	CASRPSQGAGGYTF
-	TRBV4-2	TRBJ1-2	-	TGTGCCAGCAGCCAAGAATCAGGGACCCTCGATGGCTACACCTTC	CASSQESGTLDGYTF
TRBD1	TRBV3-1	TRBJ1-2	-	TGTGCCAGCAGCCAAGGATGGGACAGTCCGCTAACGGCTGGCTACACCTTC	CASSQGWDSPLTAGYTF
TRBD2	TRBV7-3	TRBJ2-2	-	TGTGCCAGCAGCCCAAACCCTAGCGGAGTGGGCACCGGGGAGCTGTTTTTT	CASSPNPSGVGTGELFF
-	TRBV29-1	TRBJ1-2	-	TGCAGCGTTGAAGATCTGTCGAGCGACGTCCTAACTGGAGGCTACACCTTC	CSVEDLSSDVLTGGYTF
-	TRBV7-2	TRBJ2-1	many	TGTGCCAGCAGCTCGGGTCGGAATGAGCAGTTCTTC	CASSSGRNEQFF
TRBD2	TRBV20-1	TRBJ2-7	-	TGCAGTGCACCGGACCTGGCGGGAGGGTCCTACGAGCAGTACTTC	CSAPDLAGGSYEQYF
-	TRBV7-3	TRBJ2-3	-	TGTGCCAGCAGCTTAAACATGAGGGATACGCAGTATTTT	CASSLNMRDTQYF
-	TRBV12-3/TRBV12-4	TRBJ2-7	few	TGTGCCAGCAGTTTATTAGGCAGGGGTCGGTACTTC	CASSLLGRGRYF
-	TRBV20-1	TRBJ2-6	few	TGCAGTGCTCTCCCTGGGGCCAACGTCCTGACTTTC	CSALPGANVLTF
TRBD1	TRBV14	TRBJ1-2	-	TGTGCCAGCAGCCAGGACAGGGACCTCTATGGCTACACCTTC	CASSQDRDLYGYTF
TRBD1	TRBV15	TRBJ2-7	few	TGTGCCACCAGCAGAACGACCGGGACAGGGGGTTCCGAGCAGTACTTC	CATSRTTGTGGSEQYF
-	TRBV5-1	TRBJ2-1	few	TGCGCCAGTAGCCCGGGGGACACAATAATCTACAATGAGCAGTTCTTC	CASSPGDTIIYNEQFF